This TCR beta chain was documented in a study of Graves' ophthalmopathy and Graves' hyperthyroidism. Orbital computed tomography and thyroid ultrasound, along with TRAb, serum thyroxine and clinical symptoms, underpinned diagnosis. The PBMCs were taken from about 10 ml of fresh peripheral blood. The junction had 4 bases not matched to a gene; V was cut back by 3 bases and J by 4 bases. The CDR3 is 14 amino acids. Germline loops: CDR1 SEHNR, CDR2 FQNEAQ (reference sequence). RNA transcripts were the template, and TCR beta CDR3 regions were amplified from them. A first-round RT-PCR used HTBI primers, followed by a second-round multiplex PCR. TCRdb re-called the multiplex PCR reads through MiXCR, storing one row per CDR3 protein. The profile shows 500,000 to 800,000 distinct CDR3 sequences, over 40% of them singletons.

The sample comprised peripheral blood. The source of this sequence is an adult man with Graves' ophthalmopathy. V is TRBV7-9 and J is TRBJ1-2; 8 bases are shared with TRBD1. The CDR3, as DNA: TGTGCCAGCAGCTTTAGCGGACAGGGCTATGGCTACACCTTC. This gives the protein CASSFSGQGYGYTF. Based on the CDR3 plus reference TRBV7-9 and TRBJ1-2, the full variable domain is DTGVSQNPRHKITKRGQNVTFRCDPISEHNRLYWYRQTLGQGPEFLTYFQNEAQLEKSRLLSDRFSAERPKGSFSTLEIQRTEQGDSAMYLCASSFSGQGYGYTFGSGTRLTVV.